This is a list of T cell receptor beta chains from one sample in a study of CXCR3-negative and CXCR3-positive naive CD8 T cells. TCRdb processed the 5' RACE reads again and assigns one entry to each CDR3 protein, with no DNA. This table lists over 70,000 distinct CDR3 sequences. Source material: naive CXCR3+ CD8+ T cells from blood. These receptors came from a human donor in good health. Some clones in this sample may be carry-over from other donors' samples. Both conserved end residues are part of each CDR3. The order of the fields is V gene, J gene, CDR3 protein.

>TRBV28|TRBJ2-3
CASSLPRTVTDTQYF
>TRBV21-1|TRBJ2-1
CASSFEREGYNEQFF
>TRBV7-9|TRBJ2-7
CASSPPVGYEQYF
>TRBV7-8|TRBJ2-7
CASSLMNEQYF
>TRBV7-6|TRBJ2-1
CASSTSGGGYNEQFF
>TRBV28|TRBJ2-7
CASSLPGEWYEQYF
>TRBV11-2|TRBJ2-3
CASSLEFMSDTQYF
>TRBV27|TRBJ1-5
CASSFGIGNQPQHF
>TRBV10-3|TRBJ2-7
CAISDFPLAGGWSYEQYF
>TRBV5-4|TRBJ2-3
CASSSGWVMADTQYF
>TRBV28|TRBJ2-7
CASSLGPTYEQYF
>TRBV13|TRBJ2-2
CASSLGARMNTGELFF
>TRBV5-1|TRBJ2-1
CASSGPYNEQFF
>TRBV6-5|TRBJ2-1
CASSYSFGGSSYNEQFF
>TRBV6-6|TRBJ2-1
CASSLTSGTNNEQFF
>TRBV7-3|TRBJ2-1
CASSLGSSYEQFF